What follows is one T cell receptor beta chain and its context. Its antigen is currently unknown. The data derive from a study of T-cell memory formation after mild COVID-19. Study-level results: Contracting CD8+ clones were enriched in EMRA, CD4+ mainly in CM and EM.

TCRdb reanalysed the 5' RACE reads using MiXCR and keeps one entry per CDR3 protein. Among around 200,000 distinct CDR3 sequences, around a sixth were seen once, and the ten largest hold roughly 4.3%. The trim removed 6 bases at V and 6 bases at J, leaving 11 bases unmatched. CDR3 length: 15 residues. The germline V gene has CDR1 GTSNPN and CDR2 SVGIG (reference sequence). The V and J genes are TRBV30 and TRBJ2-2; 9 bases align to TRBD2. This TCR derives from a man aged 18 to 29 who had mild COVID-19 (a few samples of this study predate the infection). Cell type and time point are not known. Sequencing was performed on PBMCs or a T cell subset sorted from them (not recorded which). This chain's CDR3 is CACPPGTSKSGELFF. CDR3 coding DNA: TGTGCCTGCCCCCCCGGGACTAGCAAATCCGGGGAGCTGTTTTTT.